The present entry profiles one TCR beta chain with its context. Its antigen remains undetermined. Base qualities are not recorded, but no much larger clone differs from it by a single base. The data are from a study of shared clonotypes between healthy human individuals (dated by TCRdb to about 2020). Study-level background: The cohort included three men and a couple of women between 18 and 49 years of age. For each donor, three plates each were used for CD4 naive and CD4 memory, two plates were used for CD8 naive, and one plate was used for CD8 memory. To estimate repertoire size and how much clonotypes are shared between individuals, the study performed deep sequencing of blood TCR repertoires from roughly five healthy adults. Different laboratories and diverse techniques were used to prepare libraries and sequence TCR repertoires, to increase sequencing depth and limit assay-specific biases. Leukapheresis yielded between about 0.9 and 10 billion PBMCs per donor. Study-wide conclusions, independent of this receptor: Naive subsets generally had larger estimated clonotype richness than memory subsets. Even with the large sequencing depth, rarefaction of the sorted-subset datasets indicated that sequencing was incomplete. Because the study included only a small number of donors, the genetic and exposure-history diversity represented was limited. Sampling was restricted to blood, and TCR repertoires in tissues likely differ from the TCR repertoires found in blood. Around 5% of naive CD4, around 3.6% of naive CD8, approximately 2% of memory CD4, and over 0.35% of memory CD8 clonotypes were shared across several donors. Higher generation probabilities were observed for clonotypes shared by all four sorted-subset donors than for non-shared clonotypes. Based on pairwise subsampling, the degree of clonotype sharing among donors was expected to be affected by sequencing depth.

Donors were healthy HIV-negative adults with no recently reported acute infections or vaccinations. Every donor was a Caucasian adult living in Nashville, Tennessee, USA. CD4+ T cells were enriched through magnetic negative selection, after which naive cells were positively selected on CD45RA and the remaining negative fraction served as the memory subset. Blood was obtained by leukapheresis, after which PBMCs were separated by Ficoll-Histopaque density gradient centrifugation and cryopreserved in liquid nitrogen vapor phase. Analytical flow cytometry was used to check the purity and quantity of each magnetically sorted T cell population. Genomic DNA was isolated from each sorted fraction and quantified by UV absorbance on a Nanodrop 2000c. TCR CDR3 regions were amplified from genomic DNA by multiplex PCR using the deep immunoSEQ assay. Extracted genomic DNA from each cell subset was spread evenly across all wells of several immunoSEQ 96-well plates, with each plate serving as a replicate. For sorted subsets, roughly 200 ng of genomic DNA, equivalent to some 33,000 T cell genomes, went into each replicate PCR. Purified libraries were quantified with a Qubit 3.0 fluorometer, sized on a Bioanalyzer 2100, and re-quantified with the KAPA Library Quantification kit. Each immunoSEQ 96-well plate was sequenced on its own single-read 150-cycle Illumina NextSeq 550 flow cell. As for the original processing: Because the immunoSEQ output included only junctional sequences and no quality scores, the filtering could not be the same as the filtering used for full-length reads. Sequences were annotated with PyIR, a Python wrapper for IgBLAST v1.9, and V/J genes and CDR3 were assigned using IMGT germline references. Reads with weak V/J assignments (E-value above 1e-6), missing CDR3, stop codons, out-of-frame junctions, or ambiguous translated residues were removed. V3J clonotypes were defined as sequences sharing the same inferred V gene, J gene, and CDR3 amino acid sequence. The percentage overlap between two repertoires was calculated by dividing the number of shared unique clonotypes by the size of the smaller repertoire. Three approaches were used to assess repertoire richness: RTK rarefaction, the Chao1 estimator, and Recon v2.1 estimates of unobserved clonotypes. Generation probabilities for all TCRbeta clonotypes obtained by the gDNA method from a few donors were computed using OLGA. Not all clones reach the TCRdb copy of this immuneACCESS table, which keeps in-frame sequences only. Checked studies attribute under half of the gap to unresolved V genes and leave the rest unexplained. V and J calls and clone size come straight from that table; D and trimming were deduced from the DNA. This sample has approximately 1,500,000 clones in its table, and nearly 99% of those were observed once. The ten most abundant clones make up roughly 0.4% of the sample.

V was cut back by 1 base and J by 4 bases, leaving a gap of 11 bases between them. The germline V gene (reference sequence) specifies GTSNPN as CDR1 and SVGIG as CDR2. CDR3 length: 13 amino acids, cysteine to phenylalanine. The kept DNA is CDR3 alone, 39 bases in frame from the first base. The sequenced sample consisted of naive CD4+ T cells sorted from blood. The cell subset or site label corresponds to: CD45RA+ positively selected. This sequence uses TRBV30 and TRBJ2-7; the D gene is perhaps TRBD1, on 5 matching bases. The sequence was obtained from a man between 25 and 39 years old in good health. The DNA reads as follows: TGTGCCTGGAGTGACCAGGACATGTACGAGCAGTACTTC. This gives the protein CAWSDQDMYEQYF.